These T cell receptor beta chains were read from a single sample in a study of blood T cell repertoires in COVID-19. Sequenced by immunoSEQ multiplex PCR; TCRdb stores in-frame clones only, minus some. Of approximately 280,000 clones listed, around 89% are singletons. Sequenced: peripheral blood. These receptor sequences come from a middle-aged man with acute or convalescent COVID-19. Both conserved end residues are part of each CDR3. D genes are given only for firm matches. For some rows the clone size is stated as once, few or many, or as a class when expanded; others skip it.

j_call | v_call | clone_size | d_call | cdr3_aa | cdr3_nt
TRBJ2-2 | TRBV10-3 | - | - | CAISELRLREHRGAVF | TGTGCCATCAGTGAGTTGAGACTCCGCGAACACCGGGGAGCTGTTTTT
TRBJ1-3 | TRBV9 | - | - | CASSVEAGIAGNTIYF | TGTGCCAGCAGCGTAGAGGCAGGGATCGCTGGAAACACCATATATTTT
TRBJ2-1 | TRBV5-1 | - | - | CASSLSVASNEQFF | TGCGCCAGCAGCTTGTCGGTAGCGTCCAATGAGCAGTTCTTC
TRBJ2-3 | TRBV18 | - | - | CASSLKQGYTDTQYF | TGTGCCAGCTCACTTAAGCAGGGGTACACAGATACGCAGTATTTT
TRBJ1-1 | TRBV7-9 | - | - | CASSFSRDLEAFF | TGTGCCAGCAGCTTCTCCCGGGACTTAGAAGCTTTCTTT
TRBJ2-2 | TRBV5-1 | - | - | CASSPGLANGELFF | TGCGCCAGCAGCCCGGGACTGGCAAACGGGGAGCTGTTTTTT
TRBJ2-2 | TRBV3-1/TRBV3-2 | - | - | CASSPWTANTGELFF | TGTGCCAGCAGCCCATGGACAGCGAACACCGGGGAGCTGTTTTTT
TRBJ2-7 | TRBV2 | - | TRBD1 | CASKGDRANIKQYF | TGTGCCAGCAAGGGGGACAGGGCGAATATAAAGCAGTACTTC
TRBJ2-7 | TRBV7-8 | - | - | CASSLERVASHEQYF | TGTGCCAGCAGCTTAGAGAGGGTAGCGTCCCACGAGCAGTACTTC
TRBJ1-1 | TRBV21-1 | - | - | CASRKTGGDLSVDTEAFF | TGTGCCAGCAGGAAAACAGGGGGCGATCTCTCGGTCGACACTGAAGCTTTCTTT
TRBJ1-2 | TRBV30 | - | - | CAWSAGGVLDYGYTF | TGTGCCTGGAGTGCTGGAGGGGTCTTAGACTATGGCTACACCTTC
TRBJ2-5 | TRBV10-1 | - | TRBD1 | CASSGQGAGETQYF | TGCGCCAGCAGTGGTCAGGGGGCAGGAGAGACCCAGTACTTC
TRBJ2-1 | TRBV7-3 | - | TRBD2 | CASSPTSGGGSYNEQFF | TGTGCCAGCAGCCCGACTAGCGGGGGGGGCTCCTACAATGAGCAGTTCTTC
TRBJ1-2 | TRBV24-1 | - | - | CATSRGLAYGYTF | TGTGCCACCAGTAGGGGGTTGGCCTATGGCTACACCTTC
TRBJ2-1 | TRBV11-2 | - | - | CASSGAFRGQFF | TGTGCCAGCAGCGGGGCTTTTAGGGGGCAGTTCTTC
TRBJ1-5 | TRBV20-1 | once | - | CSASYMSNQPQHF | TGCAGTGCTAGTTACATGAGCAATCAGCCCCAGCATTTT
TRBJ1-1 | TRBV7-8 | few | TRBD1 | CASSLAAGTGGTEAFF | TGTGCCAGCAGCTTAGCCGCCGGGACAGGGGGGACTGAAGCTTTCTTT
TRBJ1-5 | TRBV27 | - | TRBD1 | CASSWTGGGNQPQHF | TGTGCCAGCAGTTGGACAGGGGGCGGAAATCAGCCCCAGCATTTT
TRBJ2-2 | TRBV18 | - | - | CASSPPTTVTGELFF | TGTGCCAGCTCACCACCGACGACAGTAACCGGGGAGCTGTTTTTT
TRBJ1-1 | TRBV6-6 | - | - | CASRAANTEAFF | TGTGCCAGCAGGGCGGCAAACACTGAAGCTTTCTTT
TRBJ2-6 | TRBV3-1/TRBV3-2 | - | - | CASSQPQVSGANVLTF | TGTGCCAGCAGCCAACCTCAGGTCTCTGGGGCCAACGTCCTGACTTTC
TRBJ2-6 | TRBV24-1 | - | - | CATSDRGAGANVLTF | TGTGCCACCAGTGACCGAGGAGCTGGGGCCAACGTCCTGACTTTC
TRBJ1-1 | TRBV6-5 | few | - | CASNRQAMNTEAFF | TGTGCCAGCAATCGGCAGGCCATGAACACTGAAGCTTTCTTT
TRBJ2-7 | TRBV29-1 | - | - | CSVVTLGEGYEQYF | TGCAGCGTCGTCACCCTGGGAGAAGGCTACGAGCAGTACTTC
TRBJ1-1 | TRBV6-5 | - | - | CASSLRVEGNTEAFF | TGTGCCAGCAGTCTCCGGGTCGAGGGTAACACTGAAGCTTTCTTT
TRBJ2-1 | TRBV10-3 | - | - | CAISDPTYGLNEQFF | TGTGCCATCAGTGACCCTACCTATGGGCTCAATGAGCAGTTCTTC
TRBJ2-7 | TRBV5-5 | - | - | CASSLVWGELPYEQYF | TGTGCCAGCAGCTTGGTTTGGGGGGAACTCCCCTACGAGCAGTACTTC
TRBJ2-7 | TRBV6-5 | - | TRBD1 | CASIWPGGMREQYF | TGTGCCAGCATTTGGCCAGGGGGTATGCGCGAGCAGTACTTC
TRBJ1-2 | TRBV15 | - | - | CATSRDRGVWYGHTF | TGTGCCACCAGCAGAGATCGCGGGGTGTGGTATGGCCACACCTTC
TRBJ2-3 | TRBV6-2/TRBV6-3 | - | TRBD2 | CASSYSASGGAWRDTQYF | TGTGCCAGCAGTTACTCGGCTAGCGGGGGGGCCTGGCGAGATACGCAGTATTTT
TRBJ2-1 | TRBV29-1 | - | TRBD2 | CSVKSWTRFHNEQFF | TGCAGCGTGAAGTCTTGGACTAGATTCCACAATGAGCAGTTCTTC
TRBJ1-2 | TRBV12-3/TRBV12-4 | - | - | CASSFFGYGYTF | TGTGCCAGCAGTTTTTTCGGCTATGGCTACACCTTC
TRBJ2-1 | TRBV11-3 | - | - | CASSSRSPDEQFF | TGTGCCAGCAGCTCCCGTAGTCCGGATGAGCAGTTCTTC
TRBJ2-3 | TRBV7-9 | - | - | CASSPGLAIVDTQYF | TGTGCCAGCAGCCCAGGCCTAGCTATAGTAGATACGCAGTATTTT
TRBJ1-6 | TRBV6-5 | - | - | CASRPSGDYNSPLHF | TGTGCCAGCAGACCTTCAGGGGATTATAATTCACCCCTCCACTTT
TRBJ2-1 | TRBV27 | - | TRBD1 | CASSPAGTGIGGEQFF | TGTGCCAGCAGTCCAGCCGGGACAGGGATCGGGGGTGAGCAGTTCTTC
TRBJ2-1 | TRBV9 | - | TRBD2 | CASSVSGTSDEQFF | TGTGCCAGCAGCGTTTCCGGGACTAGCGATGAGCAGTTCTTC
TRBJ1-2 | TRBV9 | - | TRBD1 | CASSVGTGPYGYTF | TGTGCCAGCAGCGTGGGGACAGGCCCCTATGGCTACACCTTC
TRBJ1-6 | TRBV6-1 | - | - | CASSEEYGVEGSPLHF | TGTGCCAGCAGTGAAGAATATGGAGTTGAGGGTTCACCCCTCCACTTT
TRBJ1-1 | TRBV29-1 | - | - | CSVEYPGLRNTEAFF | TGCAGCGTTGAATATCCAGGCCTCAGGAACACTGAAGCTTTCTTT
TRBJ1-1 | TRBV12-5 | - | - | CASGPTVANTEAFF | TGTGCTAGTGGTCCGACAGTCGCCAACACTGAAGCTTTCTTT
TRBJ1-1 | TRBV9 | - | - | CASSVSQSEAFF | TGTGCCAGCAGCGTATCACAAAGTGAAGCTTTCTTT
TRBJ1-4 | TRBV6-1 | - | TRBD1 | CASSDDRGGEKLFF | TGTGCCAGCAGTGACGACAGGGGCGGTGAAAAACTGTTTTTT
TRBJ2-3 | TRBV5-1 | - | TRBD2 | CASSERGGQDTQYF | TGCGCCAGCAGCGAGCGGGGGGGCCAAGATACGCAGTATTTT
TRBJ2-3 | TRBV7-2 | - | TRBD2 | CASSLPPSLAGGSDTQYF | TGTGCCAGCAGCTTACCTCCTTCACTAGCGGGGGGGTCAGATACGCAGTATTTT
TRBJ1-2 | TRBV2 | - | - | CASSDAGWDYGYTF | TGTGCCAGCAGTGATGCAGGGTGGGACTATGGCTACACCTTC
TRBJ1-6 | TRBV9 | - | - | CASSVSGGRGNSPLHF | TGTGCCAGCAGCGTATCCGGGGGGAGGGGGAATTCACCCCTCCACTTT
TRBJ2-3 | TRBV11-3 | - | TRBD2 | CASSSYSGESTDTQYF | TGTGCCAGCAGCTCCTATAGCGGGGAGAGCACAGATACGCAGTATTTT
TRBJ2-2 | TRBV24-1 | - | - | CATSDLVSSEIGELFF | TGTGCCACCAGTGATTTGGTTAGTTCGGAGATCGGGGAGCTGTTTTTT
TRBJ2-7 | TRBV9 | - | - | CASSPTGRYDYEQYF | TGTGCCAGCAGCCCGACAGGGAGGTATGACTACGAGCAGTACTTC
TRBJ1-2 | TRBV5-1 | - | TRBD1 | CASSGQGTVGYTF | TGCGCCAGCAGCGGGCAAGGGACAGTTGGCTACACCTTC
TRBJ2-4 | TRBV6-1 | - | - | CASSEEYRAVEPKNIQYF | TGTGCCAGCAGTGAAGAGTACAGGGCAGTAGAACCCAAAAACATTCAGTACTTC
TRBJ1-2 | TRBV11-2 | - | - | CASSSLYVYTF | TGTGCCAGCAGCTCCCTATATGTCTACACCTTC
TRBJ2-7 | TRBV14 | - | - | CASSQGRDNRYEQYF | TGTGCCAGCAGCCAGGGACGGGACAATCGGTACGAGCAGTACTTC
TRBJ1-5 | TRBV20-1 | - | - | CSASRDSRRQPQHF | TGCAGTGCTAGTCGGGACTCAAGACGTCAGCCCCAGCATTTT